Following are 23 T cell receptor beta chains from one sample sequenced in a study of OX40 agonist ivuxolimab in advanced cancers. This table comes from immunoSEQ multiplex PCR, and its TCRdb copy is limited to in-frame clones, with some not included. The sample shows roughly 48,000 clones, about 83% of them seen only once. Source: CD4+ or CD8+ T cells sorted from blood, taken in a trial of the OX40 agonist ivuxolimab. The receptors derive from an adult with an advanced solid tumor such as melanoma, head and neck, liver or kidney cancer.

This sequence joins TRBV13 and TRBJ1-5; TRBD1 might be the D (5 bases). CDR3 length equals 15 residues. V lost 3 bases to trimming and J lost 5 bases, with 14 bases between them. The germline V gene encodes CDR1 PRHDT and CDR2 FYEKMQ (reference sequence). For the CDR3, the DNA is TGTGCCAGCAGCTTCAAGCGGGGGGTCGATCAGCCCCAGCATTTT. Encoded protein: CASSFKRGVDQPQHF.

The chain combines TRBV9 with TRBJ1-1; 9 positions match TRBD1. The CDR3 totals 15 residues. Trimming cost V 3 bases and J 4 bases; bases outside gene matches: 7. The germline V gene has CDR1 SGDLS and CDR2 YYNGEE. The chain's CDR3 is CASSALDRGGTEAFF. As DNA, the CDR3 is TGTGCCAGCAGCGCTCTAGACAGGGGGGGCACTGAAGCTTTCTTT.

This clone showed up just a few times. V gene TRBV19 combines with J gene TRBJ1-5; the match to TRBD1 covers 7 bases. This CDR3 is 15 amino acids long. The V gene's germline CDR1 is LNHDA and CDR2 SQIVND (reference sequence). V lost 0 bases to trimming and J lost 3 bases; unmatched junction nucleotides: 2. CDR3 region: CASSIETGVNQPQHF. CDR3 bases: TGTGCCAGTAGTATAGAAACAGGGGTCAATCAGCCCCAGCATTTT.

This chain links TRBV27 with TRBJ1-2; 12 bases are a match to TRBD1. The V gene's germline CDR1 is MNHEY and CDR2 SMNVEV (reference sequence). The CDR3 is made up of 16 amino acids. The V segment lost 4 bases and the J segment 2 bases; nucleotides outside the gene matches: 5. Here the CDR3 reads CASSWTGTGGNYGYTF. Written as DNA, the CDR3 is TGTGCCAGCAGTTGGACCGGGACAGGGGGCAACTATGGCTACACCTTC.

V usage is TRBV7-2 and J usage is TRBJ2-5; TRBD2 matches 8 bases. V trimming: 1 base; J trimming: 5 bases; junction bases outside the gene matches: 9. Per germline, CDR1 SGHTA and CDR2 FQGNSA. The CDR3 sequence is 16 residues long. This CDR3 reads CASSLGGVREGETQYF. The CDR3 bases are TGTGCCAGCAGCTTAGGGGGAGTACGGGAGGGGGAGACCCAGTACTTC.

The chain has TRBV30 and TRBJ1-1; D remains ambiguous. Between the trimmed V and J ends, which lost 2 bases and 5 bases, there was a span of 3 bases. The CDR3 length is 10 residues. Germline V lookup: CDR1 GTSNPN, CDR2 SVGIG (reference sequence). Written as DNA, the CDR3 is TGTGCCTGGAGTCGGACTGAAGCTTTCTTT. This encodes CAWSRTEAFF.

V and J are TRBV9 and TRBJ2-1; D possibly corresponds to TRBD1 (6 bases). The germline gives CDR1 SGDLS, CDR2 YYNGEE. This CDR3 contains 15 residues. V lost 2 bases and J lost 3, with 12 bases in between. The CDR3 protein is CASSVQGFGYNEQFF. DNA for the CDR3: TGTGCCAGCAGCGTGCAGGGGTTCGGCTACAATGAGCAGTTCTTC.

This clone was detected only once. V is TRBV6-5 and J is TRBJ1-1; weak D call: TRBD1 (6 bases). This CDR3 region has 14 residues. Germline V gene lookup returns CDR1 MNHEY and CDR2 SVGAGI. Trimming stripped 5 bases from V and 2 bases from J, with 12 bases between. The CDR3 loop is CASSRTDLNTEAFF. Here the CDR3 DNA reads TGTGCCAGCAGTCGGACAGACCTAAACACTGAAGCTTTCTTT.

This chain uses TRBV27 with TRBJ2-7; perhaps TRBD1 as D (6 bases). Per the germline V gene, CDR1 is MNHEY and CDR2 is SMNVEV (reference sequence). The CDR3 runs 12 residues. V was trimmed by 9 bases and J by 0 bases, leaving 9 bases between them. In DNA, the CDR3 is TGTGCCAGTAAGGGGGTCTCCTACGAGCAGTACTTC. It codes for CASKGVSYEQYF.

The J gene is TRBJ2-3, the V gene TRBV6-4; D is possibly TRBD1 or TRBD2 (5 bases each). V was clipped by 5 bases and J by 1 base, with 7 bases between them. Germline CDR1 reads MRHNA; CDR2 reads SNTAGT. The length of the CDR3 is 13 residues. The CDR3 is CASSQGGTDTQYF. Written as DNA, the CDR3 is TGTGCCAGCAGTCAGGGAGGCACAGATACGCAGTATTTT.

The J gene is TRBJ1-1, the V gene TRBV19; 8 nucleotides match TRBD1. The junction had 7 bases not matched to a gene; V was cut back by 9 bases and J by 1 base. The germline CDR1 and CDR2 sequences are LNHDA and SQIVND (reference sequence). The CDR3 covers 14 residues. The CDR3 protein is CASQRTGRNTEAFF. The CDR3 nucleotides are TGTGCCAGCCAAAGGACAGGGAGGAACACTGAAGCTTTCTTT.

The gene calls are TRBV7-9 and TRBJ2-2; D unresolved. Germline values: CDR1 SEHNR, CDR2 FQNEAQ (reference sequence). This CDR3 region has 15 residues. Deletions cut 6 bases from V and 0 bases from J, with 11 bases between. CDR3 sequence (DNA): TGTGCCAGCAGTACTTGGACGGCGAACACCGGGGAGCTGTTTTTT. This translates into CASSTWTANTGELFF. Filled out from reference TRBV7-9 and TRBJ2-2, the complete variable domain reads DTGVSQNPRHKITKRGQNVTFRCDPISEHNRLYWYRQTLGQGPEFLTYFQNEAQLEKSRLLSDRFSAERPKGSFSTLEIQRTEQGDSAMYLCASSTWTANTGELFFGEGSRLTVL.

The chain carries TRBV4-2 and TRBJ2-7; D not resolved. Trimming removed 8 bases at V and 2 bases at J, with 16 bases between. Per the germline V gene, CDR1 is LGHNA and CDR2 is YNFKEQ. This CDR3 region has 14 residues. The CDR3 loop is CASRPAASTYEQYF. CDR3 in DNA: TGTGCCAGCCGGCCGGCAGCGTCAACCTACGAGCAGTACTTC.

The genes are TRBV5-1 and TRBJ2-7, with D possibly being TRBD2 (6 bases). The ends were cut back, 1 base at V and 2 bases at J, with 13 bases in the middle. The length of the CDR3 is 15 residues. Germline lookup yields CDR1 SGHRS and CDR2 YFSETQ. CDR3 in amino acids: CASSLTAREAYEQYF. The CDR3 nucleotides are TGCGCCAGCAGCTTGACGGCCAGGGAGGCCTACGAGCAGTACTTC.

V and J are TRBV30 and TRBJ2-2; tentative D call: TRBD1 (5 bases). This CDR3 is 15 amino acids long. Trimming removed 2 bases from V and 0 bases from J, with 10 bases in between. CDR1 GTSNPN and CDR2 SVGIG come from the germline V gene (reference sequence). The CDR3 loop reads CAWSSDNANTGELFF. As DNA, the CDR3 is TGTGCCTGGAGTTCGGACAACGCGAACACCGGGGAGCTGTTTTTT.

This clone is a singleton in its sample. The rearrangement joins TRBV4-1 to TRBJ1-2, with 8 bases identical to TRBD1. The CDR3 is made up of 15 amino acids. Trimming at V came to 1 base and at J to 2 bases, leaving 3 bases not matched to a gene. Germline V lookup: CDR1 MGHRA, CDR2 YSYEKL. The CDR3 loop reads CASSQVSGGNYGYTF. DNA of the CDR3: TGCGCCAGCAGCCAAGTCTCAGGGGGCAACTATGGCTACACCTTC.

This clone has at least ten counts. The chain combines TRBV7-9 with TRBJ2-5, with 11 bases identical to TRBD2. The CDR3 totals 14 residues. Germline V gene lookup returns CDR1 SEHNR and CDR2 FQNEAQ (reference sequence). The V and J ends lost 5 bases and 5 bases, in that order; junction bases with no gene match: 4. The CDR3 nucleotides are TGTGCCAGCAGCCTTAGCGGGAGGGTTGAGACCCAGTACTTC. Amino acid sequence: CASSLSGRVETQYF.

The J gene is TRBJ1-2, the V gene TRBV4-3; D gene unclear. The CDR3 sequence is 11 residues long. Germline V gene sequence: CDR1 LGHNA, CDR2 YSLEER. V was trimmed by 1 base and J by 8 bases, leaving 5 bases between them. The CDR3 sequence is CASSQGRGYTF. CDR3 coding DNA: TGCGCCAGCAGCCAAGGAAGGGGCTACACCTTC.

This clone showed up just a few times. This chain connects TRBV6-5 to TRBJ1-2; 7 bases map to TRBD1. Per the germline V gene, CDR1 is MNHEY and CDR2 is SVGAGI. The V and J ends lost 5 bases and 8 bases, in that order; junction bases with no gene match: 11. This CDR3 has 14 residues. CDR3 amino acids: CASSSQGGAEGYTF. The CDR3 nucleotides read TGTGCCAGCAGTAGCCAGGGGGGGGCAGAGGGCTACACCTTC.

V usage is TRBV9 and J usage is TRBJ2-1; the match to TRBD2 covers 11 bases. Looked up from germline, CDR1 is SGDLS and CDR2 is YYNGEE. With V trimmed by 4 bases and J by 7 bases, 13 bases remained unmatched. The CDR3 is made up of 17 amino acids. The CDR3 DNA reads as TGTGCCAGCAGCTTCTCTATAGCGGGGGGGCCGTGGAATGAGCAGTTCTTC. Protein sequence: CASSFSIAGGPWNEQFF.

The chain employs TRBV27 and TRBJ1-2; a weak D match, TRBD1 (6 bases). V was pared by 3 bases and J by 6 bases, with 17 bases between. CDR1 is MNHEY, CDR2 SMNVEV, per germline (reference sequence). The CDR3 is made up of 15 amino acids. CDR3 residues: CASSLDSSLSNGYTF. The CDR3 coding sequence is TGTGCCAGCAGTTTGGACAGTTCGTTGTCTAATGGCTACACCTTC.

The V call is TRBV7-3, the J call TRBJ2-5; 9 bases line up with TRBD2. The CDR3 contains 14 residues. Germline trimming cut 5 bases from V and 4 bases from J; bases unmatched to any gene: 5. Germline CDR1 SGHTA, CDR2 FQGTGA. CDR3 sequence reads: CASSPGLARETQYF. The CDR3 bases are TGTGCCAGCAGCCCCGGACTAGCGAGAGAGACCCAGTACTTC.

This clone has only one observation. The chain links TRBV19 to TRBJ2-7, with D maybe TRBD1 (5 bases). CDR1 is LNHDA, CDR2 SQIVND, per germline (reference sequence). V was shortened by 5 bases and J by 5 bases, with 19 bases between the two germline ends. This CDR3 is 15 amino acids long. CDR3: CASSPQEGVVNEQYF. Here the CDR3 DNA reads TGTGCCAGTAGTCCCCAAGAAGGGGTAGTGAACGAGCAGTACTTC.